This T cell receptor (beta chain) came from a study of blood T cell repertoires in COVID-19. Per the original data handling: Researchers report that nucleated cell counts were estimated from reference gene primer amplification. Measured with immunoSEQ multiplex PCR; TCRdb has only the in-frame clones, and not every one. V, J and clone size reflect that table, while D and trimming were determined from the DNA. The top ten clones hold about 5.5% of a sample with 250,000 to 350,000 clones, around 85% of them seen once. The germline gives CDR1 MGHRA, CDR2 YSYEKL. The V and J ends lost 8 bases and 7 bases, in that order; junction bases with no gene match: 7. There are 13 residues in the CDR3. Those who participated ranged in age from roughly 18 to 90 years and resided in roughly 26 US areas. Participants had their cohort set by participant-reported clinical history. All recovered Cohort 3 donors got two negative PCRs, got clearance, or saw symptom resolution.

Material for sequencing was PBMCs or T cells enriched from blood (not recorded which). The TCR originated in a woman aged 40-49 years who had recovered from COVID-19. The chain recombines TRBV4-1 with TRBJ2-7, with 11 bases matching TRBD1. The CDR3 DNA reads TGCGCCAGCGAAGGACAGGGGGCGGGAGAGCAGTACTTC. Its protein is CASEGQGAGEQYF.